The clone carrying this T cell receptor beta chain was recorded at least ten times. The antigen is not known. Peripheral blood was drawn, ten milliliters per donor. This specimen belongs to a study of blood T cells in healthy people across ages. Notes on the study in general: Unsorted PBMCs blocked a conclusive comparison of naive and antigen-experienced cells. There were more naive CD4+ cells and higher diversity in long-lived donors than in aged donors.

This CDR3 has 19 residues. The germline gives CDR1 SGHKS, CDR2 YYEKEE (reference sequence). Trimming removed 4 bases from V and 3 bases from J; junction bases left unmatched: 11. A second PCR, run for roughly 7 to 11 cycles, used a sample-barcoded 5' primer plus a J-beta primer mix. TCRdb reprocessed the 5' RACE reads via MiXCR and lists one record per CDR3 protein. Of 910,000 or so distinct CDR3 sequences in the sample, approximately 50% were seen once. This sequence joins TRBV5-5 and TRBJ2-3; TRBD2 aligns across 16 bases. The source material was blood. This receptor was obtained from a woman aged 60 to 75 in good health. CDR3 amino acids: CASSEGLAGGPVVTDTQYF. CDR3 in DNA: TGTGCCAGCAGCGAGGGACTAGCGGGAGGGCCGGTGGTGACAGATACGCAGTATTTT.